Presented here are 17 T cell receptor beta chains from one specimen sequenced in a study of blood T cell repertoires in COVID-19 (dated by TCRdb to 2019 to 2021). Library generation was performed with the immunoSEQ multiplex PCR assay. TCRdb re-hosts the immuneACCESS table, in-frame sequences only. Its copies lack some clones; in the studies checked, an unresolved V gene accounts for under half of them, and the cause for the rest is not known. The sample table contains 95,000 to 150,000 clones; only one count was recorded for 65% to 85% of them. The leading ten clones occupy more than 4.5% of the sample. The sequenced material came from peripheral blood. The receptors were sampled from a woman in her 70s with acute or convalescent COVID-19.

This clone has only a few counts. The chain joins TRBV4-1 to TRBJ1-2, with TRBD1 matching over 8 bases. This CDR3 comprises 16 residues. After removal of 0 bases from V and 6 bases from J, the junction contained 9 bases not matched to a gene. The germline CDR1 and CDR2 sequences are MGHRA and YSYEKL. In DNA form, the CDR3 reads TGCGCCAGCAGCCAAGATGCTAACAGGGGGTCCAATGGCTACACCTTC. Residues: CASSQDANRGSNGYTF.

V gene TRBV5-4 combines with J gene TRBJ2-5; the match to TRBD2 covers 7 bases. This CDR3 has 15 amino acids. The trim removed 0 bases at V and 7 bases at J, leaving 9 bases unmatched. Looked up from germline, CDR1 is SGHNT and CDR2 is YYREEE (reference sequence). The DNA for the CDR3 is TGTGCCAGCAGCTTGGCCGCAGCGAGGGAGGGGACCCAGTACTTC. This gives the protein CASSLAAAREGTQYF.

This sequence joins TRBV7-8 and TRBJ2-3; 12 bases agree with TRBD2. Trimming cost V 2 bases and J 0 bases; bases outside gene matches: 9. Germline V gene lookup returns CDR1 SGHVS and CDR2 FQNEAQ. The CDR3 is 19 residues long. Written as DNA, the CDR3 is TGTGCCAGCAGCTTAAATCGCTTCACTAGCGGGGGGAGCACAGATACGCAGTATTTT. It translates to CASSLNRFTSGGSTDTQYF. Based on the CDR3 plus reference TRBV7-8 and TRBJ2-3, the full variable domain is GAGVSQSPRYKVAKRGQDVALRCDPISGHVSLFWYQQALGQGPEFLTYFQNEAQLDKSGLPSDRFFAERPEGSVSTLKIQRTQQEDSAVYLCASSLNRFTSGGSTDTQYFGPGTRLTVL.

CDR3 sequence: CASSYPTGGNTGELFF. CDR3 bases: TGTGCCAGTAGTTACCCGACCGGGGGGAACACCGGGGAGCTGTTTTTT. This rearrangement joins TRBV19 to TRBJ2-2; tentatively, D is TRBD2 (6 bases). Trimming removed 5 bases at V and 1 base at J, with 14 bases between. This CDR3 is built from 16 residues. CDR1 is LNHDA, CDR2 SQIVND, per germline (reference sequence).

In the case of this clone: This specimen includes other DNA sequences encoding the same CDR3. The chain uses TRBV19 and TRBJ1-4; TRBD1 matches at 8 bases. V was pared by 1 base and J by 11 bases, with 6 bases of the junction left unmatched. From germline, CDR1 is LNHDA and CDR2 SQIVND (reference sequence). CDR3 size: 14 residues. The CDR3 spells CASSIGQGREKLFF. DNA for the CDR3: TGTGCCAGTAGTATAGGACAGGGGAGGGAGAAACTGTTTTTT.

The chain couples TRBV7-8 to TRBJ1-2, with D possibly being TRBD1 (5 bases). The CDR3 is 15 residues long. Germline V gene sequence: CDR1 SGHVS, CDR2 FQNEAQ. V was cut by 5 bases and J by 7 bases, with 20 bases left in between. The CDR3 sequence is CASSPPGLDFAGYTF. The CDR3 DNA reads as TGTGCCAGCAGCCCGCCGGGACTCGATTTCGCTGGCTACACCTTC.

This chain uses TRBV6-2 or TRBV6-3 with TRBJ1-5; TRBD1 might be the D (6 bases). V was clipped by 6 bases and J by 5 bases, with 11 bases between them. Germline values: CDR1 MNHEY, CDR2 SVGEGT. The length of the CDR3 is 13 residues. CDR3 nucleotide sequence: TGTGCCAGCAGCCTCCAGGGGTATCAGCCCCAGCATTTT. Translating it yields CASSLQGYQPQHF.

The chain couples TRBV10-3 to TRBJ1-1, with 7 bases matching TRBD1. V was pared by 7 bases and J by 1 base, with 6 bases of the junction left unmatched. This CDR3 has 14 residues. Germline loops: CDR1 ENHRY, CDR2 SYGVKD. The CDR3 coding sequence is TGTGCCATCAAGACAGGGCCGGGGAACACTGAAGCTTTCTTT. The encoded protein is CAIKTGPGNTEAFF.

The genes are TRBV5-4 and TRBJ2-2; weak D call: TRBD2 (5 bases). The germline V and J ends were trimmed by 0 bases and 7 bases, with 13 bases remaining between them. This CDR3 comprises 15 residues. Per the germline V gene, CDR1 is SGHNT and CDR2 is YYREEE (reference sequence). DNA for the CDR3: TGTGCCAGCAGCTTGGGAGACTCGACTAACGGGGAGCTGTTTTTT. This translates into CASSLGDSTNGELFF.

The rearrangement links TRBV7-9 to TRBJ1-2; perhaps TRBD1 as D (5 bases). Per germline, CDR1 SEHNR and CDR2 FQNEAQ (reference sequence). Trimming removed 5 bases from V and 8 bases from J, with 15 bases in between. There are 13 residues in the CDR3. The CDR3: CASSPQQAGGYTF. The CDR3 DNA sequence: TGTGCCAGCAGCCCGCAACAGGCGGGGGGCTACACCTTC.

The CDR3 DNA follows: TGCGCCAGCAGAGCGGGGGGCCAGCAAGAGACCCAGTACTTC. Amino acid sequence: CASRAGGQQETQYF. The chain recombines TRBV10-1 with TRBJ2-5, with 9 bases fitting TRBD2. The germline V gene has CDR1 WNHNN and CDR2 SYGVQD (reference sequence). With 6 bases clipped from V and 2 bases from J, the junction kept 4 bases outside the gene matches. The CDR3 totals 14 residues.

The chain recombines TRBV19 with TRBJ1-6; the match to TRBD1 covers 11 bases. Trimming cost V 7 bases and J 9 bases; bases outside gene matches: 8. Germline V gene sequence: CDR1 LNHDA, CDR2 SQIVND (reference sequence). The CDR3 has 15 amino acids. The CDR3 DNA sequence: TGTGCCAGTACTCCCCTGGGACAGGGGGGTTCACCCCTCCACTTT. Translating it yields CASTPLGQGGSPLHF.

The chain is built from TRBV3-1 (or the pseudogene TRBV3-2) and TRBJ2-3; TRBD2 matches 8 bases. The CDR3 covers 13 residues. V shed 7 bases and J 5 bases; nucleotides not matched to a gene: 5. The V gene's germline CDR1 is LGHDT and CDR2 YNNKEL (reference sequence). The CDR3 here is CASTLRGGDTQYF. CDR3 sequence (DNA): TGTGCCAGCACCCTCCGGGGGGGAGATACGCAGTATTTT.

This sequence joins TRBV24-1 and TRBJ1-4, with D maybe TRBD1 (6 bases). The V gene's germline CDR1 is KGHDR and CDR2 SFDVKD. Trimming stripped 6 bases from V and 3 bases from J, with 10 bases between. This CDR3 is 14 amino acids long. CDR3 amino acids: CATSQAGANEKLFF. The CDR3 coding sequence is TGTGCCACCAGTCAGGCAGGGGCTAATGAAAAACTGTTTTTT.

This chain joins TRBV5-1 and TRBJ2-6; D not resolved. The CDR3 totals 18 residues. Trimming took off 0 bases at V and 0 bases at J, with 13 bases between the two ends. Per the germline V gene, CDR1 is SGHRS and CDR2 is YFSETQ. CDR3: CASSLESWPDSGANVLTF. As DNA, the CDR3 is TGCGCCAGCAGCTTGGAGTCTTGGCCAGACTCTGGGGCCAACGTCCTGACTTTC.

This clone was detected only a few times. This chain links TRBV7-8 with TRBJ1-2, with 7 bases aligning to TRBD1. This CDR3 is 13 amino acids long. CDR1 SGHVS and CDR2 FQNEAQ come from the germline V gene. Losses at the gene ends were 3 bases for V and 7 bases for J; bases not matched to a gene: 5. CDR3 amino acids: CASSFGQGGGYTF. As DNA, the CDR3 is TGTGCCAGCAGCTTCGGCCAGGGGGGTGGCTACACCTTC.

The J gene is TRBJ2-7, the V gene TRBV2; 7 nucleotides align to TRBD1. The germline V gene has CDR1 SNHLY and CDR2 FYNNEI. The CDR3 contains 14 residues. The V segment lost 6 bases and the J segment 5 bases; nucleotides outside the gene matches: 10. This CDR3 is CASRAALGGDEQYF. The CDR3 nucleotides read TGTGCCAGCAGGGCCGCCTTAGGGGGCGACGAGCAGTACTTC.